A single sample gave rise to the 8 T cell receptor beta chains below, sequenced in a study of blood T cell repertoires in COVID-19. Sequenced by immunoSEQ multiplex PCR; TCRdb stores in-frame clones only, minus some. This sample has around 120,000 clones, with around 83% found just once. Material for sequencing was peripheral blood. The receptors originated from a man in his forties with active or convalescent COVID-19.

The chain uses TRBV3-1 (or the pseudogene TRBV3-2) and TRBJ2-3, with D perhaps matching TRBD2 (7 bases). Between the trimmed V and J ends, which lost 5 bases and 1 base, there was a span of 13 bases. The CDR3 contains 15 residues. Germline V gives CDR1 LGHDT, CDR2 YNNKEL (reference sequence). CDR3 loop: CASSSRGLGTDTQYF. The CDR3 nucleotides are TGTGCCAGCAGCTCGCGGGGGCTTGGCACAGATACGCAGTATTTT.

V gene TRBV4-1 combines with J gene TRBJ2-7; 8 nucleotides line up with TRBD2. V trimming: 0 bases; J trimming: 2 bases; junction bases outside the gene matches: 3. From germline, CDR1 is MGHRA and CDR2 YSYEKL. The CDR3 is 15 residues long. Written as DNA, the CDR3 is TGCGCCAGCAGCCAAGATCCGGGACTAGCCTACGAGCAGTACTTC. Encoded protein: CASSQDPGLAYEQYF.

This sequence joins TRBV6-2 or TRBV6-3 and TRBJ2-7, with a tentative D call TRBD2 (6 bases). The CDR3 is 14 residues long. CDR1 and CDR2 from the germline V gene are MNHEY and SVGEGT. V dropped 2 bases and J dropped 0 bases, with 8 bases sitting between them. In DNA, the CDR3 is TGTGCCAGCAGTTACCGCGGGGACTCCTACGAGCAGTACTTC. Translation: CASSYRGDSYEQYF.

The chain uses TRBV11-1 and TRBJ2-1, with D possibly being TRBD2 (5 bases). CDR3 size: 15 residues. CDR1 and CDR2 (germline): SGHAT, FQDESV (reference sequence). Trimming stripped 0 bases from V and 8 bases from J, with 14 bases between. This CDR3 reads CASSLAKFGSDEQFF. The CDR3 DNA reads as TGTGCCAGCAGCTTAGCCAAATTTGGGAGCGATGAGCAGTTCTTC.

V usage is TRBV9 and J usage is TRBJ2-7; D gene unclear. This CDR3 spans 14 amino acids. Trimming stripped 0 bases from V and 1 base from J, with 8 bases between. Germline CDR1 SGDLS, CDR2 YYNGEE. The CDR3 nucleotides are TGTGCCAGCAGCGTAGATTCCGTTTCCTACGAGCAGTACTTC. Residues: CASSVDSVSYEQYF.

The rearrangement joins TRBV6-6 to TRBJ1-2, with D uncertain. The CDR3 extends over 14 amino acids. Germline-derived CDR1 and CDR2 are MNHNY and SVGAGI (reference sequence). With 2 bases removed from V and 5 bases from J, the gap between germline ends came to 12 bases. The CDR3 is CASSYDIISYGYTF. For the CDR3, the DNA is TGTGCCAGCAGTTACGATATAATCAGTTATGGCTACACCTTC.

The V call is TRBV5-6, the J call TRBJ2-3; 9 bases agree with TRBD2. The germline gives CDR1 SGHDT, CDR2 YYEEEE. The V segment lost 10 bases and the J segment 4 bases; nucleotides outside the gene matches: 19. CDR3 length: 17 amino acids. The CDR3 region has the DNA TGTGCCGCCACGTCGGGCGGGGGGGCCAAGATCCCAGATACGCAGTATTTT. As protein: CAATSGGGAKIPDTQYF.

The chain couples TRBV30 to TRBJ2-3; no clear D. This CDR3 is 12 amino acids long. V was pared by 2 bases and J by 3 bases, with 6 bases between. In germline, CDR1 is GTSNPN, CDR2 SVGIG (reference sequence). CDR3 in DNA: TGTGCCTGGAGTCCTAAGACAGATACGCAGTATTTT. Its protein product is CAWSPKTDTQYF.